Shown below are 30 T cell receptor beta chains from a single sample sequenced in a study of cytomegalovirus exposure and HLA in healthy donors. Assay used: immunoSEQ multiplex PCR; TCRdb lists only in-frame clones, some missing. The sample contains about 100,000 clones, 85% to 95% of which appear only once. The sample was PBMCs. Receptor source: a woman aged 18 to 35 in good health and CMV-seronegative.

The CDR3 here is CASSSQGAQYF. The CDR3 DNA sequence: TGCGCCAGCAGCTCGCAGGGGGCCCAGTACTTC. This chain connects TRBV5-1 to TRBJ2-5; 7 positions match TRBD1. The CDR3 sequence is 11 residues long. J lost 9 bases, V lost 3 bases, and 2 bases had no gene match. The germline V gene encodes CDR1 SGHRS and CDR2 YFSETQ.

The chain joins TRBV11-3 to TRBJ1-1; TRBD1 agrees at 7 bases. The CDR3 runs 14 residues. Trimming cost V 5 bases and J 6 bases; bases outside gene matches: 9. Germline assignment: CDR1 SGHNT and CDR2 YENEEA. CDR3 sequence: CASSRDSPPAEAFF. The CDR3 nucleotides are TGTGCCAGCAGCAGGGACAGTCCCCCAGCTGAAGCTTTCTTT.

This clone was counted a single time. V and J are TRBV25-1 and TRBJ1-1; possibly TRBD1 for D (6 bases). The germline V gene has CDR1 MGHDK and CDR2 SYGVNS. Between the trimmed V and J ends, which lost 6 bases and 5 bases, there was a span of 22 bases. This CDR3 is built from 16 residues. In nucleotides, the CDR3 is TGTGCCAGCAGCCCTCAGAGGGGGGGATTCAGTACTGAAGCTTTCTTT. This translates into CASSPQRGGFSTEAFF.

The V call is TRBV12-5, the J call TRBJ2-3; TRBD1 matches 10 bases. Per the germline V gene, CDR1 is LGHNT and CDR2 is FRNRAP. The ends lost 1 base at V and 0 bases at J; junction bases unmatched: 13. This CDR3 has 20 amino acids. The CDR3 protein is CASGLATTMTGGFSTDTQYF. The CDR3 DNA follows: TGTGCTAGTGGTTTGGCGACCACCATGACAGGGGGCTTTAGCACAGATACGCAGTATTTT.

This chain links TRBV7-2 with TRBJ2-7, with 7 bases fitting TRBD1. Germline CDR1 is SGHTA and CDR2 is FQGNSA. This CDR3 region has 14 residues. Trimming at V came to 5 bases and at J to 2 bases, leaving 6 bases not matched to a gene. The CDR3 DNA reads TGTGCCAGCAGCCTTAAGACAGGGCCCTACGAGCAGTACTTC. Its protein product is CASSLKTGPYEQYF.

The rearrangement links TRBV6-5 to TRBJ1-2; 10 nucleotides match TRBD1. The CDR3 extends over 15 amino acids. J gave up 7 bases and V 0 bases, and 5 bases lay outside the gene matches. Per germline, CDR1 MNHEY and CDR2 SVGAGI. This CDR3 reads CASSYSRTGGVGYTF. In DNA form, the CDR3 reads TGTGCCAGCAGTTACTCGAGGACAGGGGGTGTTGGCTACACCTTC.

The V gene is TRBV7-9, the J gene TRBJ2-7; TRBD2 matches 11 bases. The J segment lost 2 bases and the V segment lost 3 bases, leaving 12 bases of the junction unmatched. The CDR3 loop spans 18 amino acids. Germline V CDR1 and CDR2: SEHNR, FQNEAQ (reference sequence). The CDR3 DNA is TGTGCCAGCAGCTTTCCTTTAGGTAGCGGGAGGGCCCCCTACGAGCAGTACTTC. Translated, it gives CASSFPLGSGRAPYEQYF.

V usage is TRBV6-1 and J usage is TRBJ1-3, with D perhaps TRBD1 (6 bases). Germline V gene lookup returns CDR1 MNHNS and CDR2 SASEGT. V was shortened by 7 bases and J by 4 bases, with 17 bases between the two germline ends. CDR3 length equals 15 residues. The CDR3 coding sequence is TGTGCCAGCAAGTCCGCAGGGGCCGGGGGAAACACCATATATTTT. Its translation: CASKSAGAGGNTIYF.

The V and J genes are TRBV19 and TRBJ1-1, with TRBD1 as a possible D gene (6 bases). Per the germline V gene, CDR1 is LNHDA and CDR2 is SQIVND (reference sequence). The CDR3 is 11 residues long. Trimming removed 7 bases from V and 8 bases from J, with 11 bases in between. The CDR3 loop reads CASNTGTEAFF. The CDR3 nucleotides are TGTGCCAGTAACACCGGGACAGAAGCTTTCTTT.

The gene calls are TRBV18 and TRBJ1-3; D is perhaps TRBD1 (6 bases). V lost 6 bases, J lost 0 bases, and 15 bases lay in between. Germline loops: CDR1 KGHSH, CDR2 LQKENI. The CDR3 is made up of 16 amino acids. This chain's CDR3 is CASSPEGQFSGNTIYF. In DNA form, the CDR3 reads TGTGCCAGCTCGCCGGAAGGACAGTTCTCTGGAAACACCATATATTTT.

The V and J genes are TRBV2 and TRBJ1-5, with D hard to call. Trimming stripped 1 base from V and 3 bases from J, with 7 bases between. The CDR3 totals 14 residues. Germline-derived CDR1 and CDR2 are SNHLY and FYNNEI. The CDR3 sequence is CASSEVFVNQPQHF. CDR3 DNA: TGTGCCAGCAGTGAAGTATTTGTCAATCAGCCCCAGCATTTT.

As DNA, the CDR3 is TGTGCCAGCAGCGCGTCGGGACTCTCTCCCTACGAGCAGTACTTC. Translating it yields CASSASGLSPYEQYF. This chain connects TRBV9 to TRBJ2-7; a weak D match, TRBD2 (6 bases). The CDR3 runs to 15 residues. V was pared by 3 bases and J by 2 bases, with 15 bases between. CDR1 and CDR2 from the germline V gene are SGDLS and YYNGEE.

This clone was seen just once. The chain carries TRBV4-2 and TRBJ2-1; the match to TRBD1 covers 7 bases. The J segment lost 0 bases and the V segment lost 3 bases, leaving 5 bases of the junction unmatched. This CDR3 contains 16 residues. The germline CDR1 and CDR2 sequences are LGHNA and YNFKEQ. The CDR3 region has the DNA TGTGCCAGCAGCCAGGTACAGGGGAGCTCCTACAATGAGCAGTTCTTC. It is translated as CASSQVQGSSYNEQFF.

This chain links TRBV30 with TRBJ2-7, with 7 nucleotides matching TRBD1. CDR3 length equals 14 residues. CDR1 GTSNPN and CDR2 SVGIG come from the germline V gene (reference sequence). V shed 3 bases, J shed 3 bases, and the junction held 8 bases outside the gene matches. CDR3 nucleotides: TGTGCCTGGAGGGTCCAGACAGGGCTCTACGAGCAGTACTTC. This gives the protein CAWRVQTGLYEQYF.

The chain recombines TRBV27 with TRBJ1-2; no clear D gene. The CDR3 extends over 13 amino acids. With 3 bases removed from V and 0 bases from J, the gap between germline ends came to 5 bases. Germline V gene lookup returns CDR1 MNHEY and CDR2 SMNVEV (reference sequence). The CDR3 sequence: CASSLAANYGYTF. The CDR3, as DNA: TGTGCCAGCAGTTTGGCGGCTAACTATGGCTACACCTTC.

The rearrangement uses TRBV6-5 and TRBJ2-5; D might be TRBD1 (5 bases). Germline lookup yields CDR1 MNHEY and CDR2 SVGAGI. The CDR3 sequence is 13 residues long. Between the trimmed V and J ends, which lost 3 bases and 9 bases, there was a span of 14 bases. The CDR3 spells CASSYDSQGAQYF. CDR3 DNA sequence: TGTGCCAGCAGTTATGACAGCCAAGGGGCCCAGTACTTC.

The chain combines TRBV25-1 with TRBJ1-5; 8 positions match TRBD1. The CDR3 consists of 14 residues. The V segment lost 7 bases and the J segment 2 bases; nucleotides outside the gene matches: 4. CDR1 is MGHDK, CDR2 SYGVNS, per germline. The CDR3, as DNA: TGTGCCAGCACCGACAGGGGCGGCAATCAGCCCCAGCATTTT. Protein: CASTDRGGNQPQHF.

The chain has TRBV12-5 and TRBJ2-7; the match to TRBD1 covers 7 bases. This CDR3 contains 15 residues. Germline CDR1 LGHNT, CDR2 FRNRAP. Trimming at V came to 4 bases and at J to 2 bases, leaving 8 bases not matched to a gene. The DNA for the CDR3 is TGTGCTAGTGGTTCCGGGGACAGCGCGGCCTACGAGCAGTACTTC. Its translation: CASGSGDSAAYEQYF.

This chain links TRBV2 with TRBJ2-7; 10 bases are shared with TRBD1. V lost 4 bases, J lost 2 bases, and 8 bases stayed unmatched. Germline V gene sequence: CDR1 SNHLY, CDR2 FYNNEI. The CDR3 has 16 residues. The CDR3 DNA follows: TGTGCCAGCAGTGGGTTTTTCGGGACAGGGGCCTACGAGCAGTACTTC. It yields the protein CASSGFFGTGAYEQYF.

J is TRBJ1-5 and V is TRBV30; the D is unclear. CDR3 size: 14 residues. The germline V gene encodes CDR1 GTSNPN and CDR2 SVGIG (reference sequence). V was cut by 1 base and J by 1 base, with 8 bases left in between. In DNA form, the CDR3 reads TGTGCCTGGAGTGCCGTATCCAGCAATCAGCCCCAGCATTTT. Amino acids: CAWSAVSSNQPQHF.

The chain combines TRBV10-2 with TRBJ2-1, with 8 nucleotides matching TRBD2. Germline-derived CDR1 and CDR2 are WSHSY and SAAADI. Trimming cost V 1 base and J 12 bases; bases outside gene matches: 14. This CDR3 contains 16 residues. Written as DNA, the CDR3 is TGCGCCAGCAGTGAGTTGGCGGGACTAGGGGGTTCTGTGCAGTTCTTC. It is translated as CASSELAGLGGSVQFF.

V is TRBV5-1 and J is TRBJ1-2, with D possibly TRBD1 on 5 matching bases. Germline V gene lookup returns CDR1 SGHRS and CDR2 YFSETQ. Trimming shortened V by 1 base and J by 8 bases, and 15 bases separated the two germline ends. The CDR3 is 14 amino acids. This CDR3 is CASSLQWGENGYTF. In nucleotides, the CDR3 is TGCGCCAGCAGCTTGCAATGGGGGGAGAACGGCTACACCTTC.

The chain recombines TRBV6-5 with TRBJ2-5, with 14 bases that match TRBD2. The CDR3 is 15 residues long. The V gene end was trimmed by 6 bases and the J gene end by 2 bases; junction bases not matched to a gene: 2. The germline V gene has CDR1 MNHEY and CDR2 SVGAGI. The CDR3 sequence: CASRGTSGGQETQYF. The CDR3 DNA follows: TGTGCCAGCAGGGGGACTAGCGGGGGACAAGAGACCCAGTACTTC.

V is TRBV6-5 and J is TRBJ2-7; no definite D call. CDR3 length: 15 residues. Trimming removed 0 bases at V and 0 bases at J, with 9 bases between. The germline V gene encodes CDR1 MNHEY and CDR2 SVGAGI. CDR3 nucleotide sequence: TGTGCCAGCAGTTACTCGACACCCAGCTCCTACGAGCAGTACTTC. Residues: CASSYSTPSSYEQYF.

J is TRBJ2-7 and V is TRBV5-1; 10 positions agree with TRBD1. Looked up from germline, CDR1 is SGHRS and CDR2 is YFSETQ. The CDR3 has 13 residues. Losses at the gene ends were 4 bases for V and 5 bases for J; bases not matched to a gene: 3. The CDR3, as DNA: TGCGCCAGCAGCGAGGGACAGGGGAACGAGCAGTACTTC. Translating gives CASSEGQGNEQYF.

V usage is TRBV7-6 and J usage is TRBJ1-6; 7 bases fit TRBD1. Germline V lookup: CDR1 SGHVS, CDR2 FNYEAQ. The CDR3 spans 17 residues. V lost 5 bases to trimming and J lost 10 bases; unmatched junction nucleotides: 17. The CDR3 is CASSASGEQGRRSPLHF. The DNA for the CDR3 is TGTGCCAGCAGCGCCTCTGGGGAACAGGGGAGGAGGTCACCCCTCCACTTT.

Comment on this clone: Other DNA sequences within the sample encode an identical CDR3. The rearrangement uses TRBV29-1 and TRBJ2-3; TRBD2 matches at 8 bases. Germline lookup yields CDR1 SQVTM and CDR2 ANQGSEA. The V segment lost 7 bases and the J segment 4 bases; nucleotides outside the gene matches: 13. The CDR3 extends over 15 amino acids. The CDR3 DNA reads as TGCAGCGCCAACGGCGGGGCGGGAGGTCCAGATACGCAGTATTTT. It yields the protein CSANGGAGGPDTQYF.

The gene calls are TRBV18 and TRBJ1-2; D is ambiguous. With 3 bases removed from V and 5 bases from J, the gap between germline ends came to 13 bases. Per germline, CDR1 KGHSH and CDR2 LQKENI. The CDR3 sequence is 14 residues long. The CDR3 loop is CASSPNLEVYGYTF. The DNA for the CDR3 is TGTGCCAGCTCACCTAATTTAGAGGTATATGGCTACACCTTC.

V is TRBV7-2 and J is TRBJ2-4, with 7 nucleotides matching TRBD1. J was trimmed by 3 bases and V by 4 bases; bases with no gene match: 6. The CDR3 runs to 15 residues. Germline loops: CDR1 SGHTA, CDR2 FQGNSA. The CDR3, as DNA: TGTGCCAGCAGCTCTCCGGGACAGTACAAAAACATTCAGTACTTC. This translates into CASSSPGQYKNIQYF.

This sequence joins TRBV7-9 and TRBJ2-7; a possible D gene is TRBD2 (5 bases). Germline-derived CDR1 and CDR2 are SEHNR and FQNEAQ (reference sequence). V was trimmed by 5 bases and J by 3 bases, leaving 8 bases between them. This CDR3 comprises 12 residues. The CDR3 coding sequence is TGTGCCAGCAGCGCGGGTGTCTACGAGCAGTACTTC. This encodes CASSAGVYEQYF.